The 10 T cell receptor beta chains in this list originate from one sample, sequenced in a study of blood T cell repertoires in COVID-19. Profiling relied on immunoSEQ multiplex PCR, and the TCRdb table lists in-frame clones only, not all of them. The sample lists about 170,000 clones; 70% to 85% were seen once. Sequencing used peripheral blood. Receptors were obtained from a woman in her thirties or forties with COVID-19, enrolled during active disease.

Here the CDR3 DNA reads TGTGCCAGCAGCTTAAGGGACAGCCCCGAAGCTTTCTTT. This encodes CASSLRDSPEAFF. The chain joins TRBV5-6 to TRBJ1-1; 7 nucleotides match TRBD1. The J segment lost 8 bases and the V segment lost 2 bases, leaving 6 bases of the junction unmatched. Germline V gene sequence: CDR1 SGHDT, CDR2 YYEEEE. This CDR3 is built from 13 residues. The whole variable domain, filled in from reference TRBV5-6 and TRBJ1-1, reads DAGVTQSPTHLIKTRGQQVTLRCSPKSGHDTVSWYQQALGQGPQFIFQYYEEEERQRGNFPDRFSGHQFPNYSSELNVNALLLGDSALYLCASSLRDSPEAFFGQGTRLTVV.

The chain uses TRBV3-1 (or the pseudogene TRBV3-2) and TRBJ2-6, with D unclear. CDR1 and CDR2 from the germline V gene are LGHDT and YNNKEL (reference sequence). This CDR3 contains 15 residues. V was cut by 0 bases and J by 4 bases, with 7 bases left in between. CDR3 nucleotides: TGTGCCAGCAGCCAAGATGCGTCGGGGGCCAACGTCCTGACTTTC. This encodes CASSQDASGANVLTF.

This clone appeared a few times. The chain couples TRBV7-8 to TRBJ1-6, with 7 bases aligning to TRBD1. The CDR3 is 17 amino acids. The germline gives CDR1 SGHVS, CDR2 FQNEAQ. The junction had 14 bases not matched to a gene; V was cut back by 5 bases and J by 7 bases. Written as DNA, the CDR3 is TGTGCCAGCAGCCGAATCCGGAACAGGGGCGACAATTCACCCCTCCACTTT. This gives the protein CASSRIRNRGDNSPLHF.

As regards this clone: Distinct nucleotide sequences in the sample also encode this CDR3. The chain couples TRBV28 to TRBJ1-6; a weak D match, TRBD1 (6 bases). Germline loops: CDR1 MDHEN, CDR2 SYDVKM. V gave up 3 bases and J gave up 6 bases, with 9 bases separating them. The CDR3 length is 14 residues. The CDR3 DNA reads TGTGCCAGCAGTTTTAGAGGGGGTAATTCACCCCTCCACTTT. It encodes CASSFRGGNSPLHF.

In DNA, the CDR3 is TGTGCCAGCAGCTCGCCTCGACAGCCCCAAAACACTGAAGCTTTCTTT. Protein: CASSSPRQPQNTEAFF. This chain uses TRBV28 with TRBJ1-1, with D possibly being TRBD1 (5 bases). The germline V gene has CDR1 MDHEN and CDR2 SYDVKM. V lost 6 bases and J 2 bases, leaving 19 bases between the germline ends. This CDR3 contains 16 residues.

The rearrangement joins TRBV30 to TRBJ1-6; D unclear. CDR3 length: 16 amino acids. Germline CDR1 GTSNPN, CDR2 SVGIG (reference sequence). V shed 0 bases and J shed 0 bases, with 9 bases lying between them. The CDR3 here is CAWSVDGSSYNSPLHF. CDR3 nucleotide sequence: TGTGCCTGGAGTGTCGACGGGAGCTCCTATAATTCACCCCTCCACTTT.

The genes are TRBV7-9 and TRBJ2-7; TRBD2 is a possible D gene (5 bases). V lost 3 bases and J 1 base, leaving 10 bases between the germline ends. The CDR3 spans 14 residues. Germline lookup yields CDR1 SEHNR and CDR2 FQNEAQ (reference sequence). CDR3 in amino acids: CASSFVGLSYEQYF. CDR3 DNA: TGTGCCAGCAGCTTCGTTGGACTGTCCTACGAGCAGTACTTC.

V and J are TRBV6-5 and TRBJ2-7; D is unresolved. Per germline, CDR1 MNHEY and CDR2 SVGAGI. The length of the CDR3 is 13 residues. Here the CDR3 reads CAYRSLGSYEQYF. The CDR3 region has the DNA TGTGCTTATAGGAGTCTGGGCTCCTACGAGCAGTACTTC.

This sequence joins TRBV20-1 and TRBJ1-1, with D hard to call. The ends were cut back, 1 base at V and 4 bases at J, with 4 bases in the middle. The CDR3 is 11 residues long. Germline values: CDR1 DFQATT, CDR2 SNEGSKA (reference sequence). The CDR3 nucleotides read TGCAGTGCTAGAGTAGCCACTGAAGCTTTCTTT. It is translated as CSARVATEAFF.

The CDR3 sequence: CASSGGSGRILDTQYF. Written as DNA, the CDR3 is TGTGCCAGCAGCGGGGGTAGCGGGAGAATCTTAGATACGCAGTATTTT. V gene TRBV28 combines with J gene TRBJ2-3; 9 bases map to TRBD2. CDR3 size: 16 residues. Losses at the gene ends were 6 bases for V and 5 bases for J; bases not matched to a gene: 12. The germline gives CDR1 MDHEN, CDR2 SYDVKM. The variable domain in full, with the rest retrieved from reference TRBV28 and TRBJ2-3, is DVKVTQSSRYLVKRTGEKVFLECVQDMDHENMFWYRQDPGLGLRLIYFSYDVKMKEKGDIPEGYSVSREKKERFSLILESASTNQTSMYLCASSGGSGRILDTQYFGPGTRLTVL.